This T cell receptor (beta chain) was obtained from a study of T cells after yellow fever vaccination. For the study at large: Researchers used SMART-Seq v4 Ultra Low Input to prepare fractions that had low cell numbers. General study results and limits: Contaminants from the bulk population, in the form of abundant clonotypes, could be found in FACS-sorted repertoires. Peaking on day 5 versus 15, the secondary response was faster but weaker.

The TCR cDNA carried a universal primer site and UMIs from 5'RACE template switching. TCRdb redid the calling of the 5' RACE reads with MiXCR, one entry per CDR3 protein. The sample carries fewer than 450,000 distinct CDR3 sequences, around 8.1% recorded once. The sample holds a few counts of this clonotype. Its antigen is still unknown. The ends lost 2 bases at V and 9 bases at J; junction bases unmatched: 13. The CDR3 has 17 amino acids. The material was PBMCs, obtained about 49 days after the first yellow fever vaccination. The chain combines TRBV12-3 or TRBV12-4 with TRBJ1-6; 7 nucleotides line up with TRBD1. This clonotype originated in a man aged 18 to 35 who received the YFV17D yellow fever vaccine. The CDR3 region has the DNA TGTGCCAGCAGTTTAAATCCCCGGAGGGCAGGGGGTTCACCCCTCCACTTT. This translates into CASSLNPRRAGGSPLHF.